This TCR beta chain was identified in a study of T cells after yellow fever vaccination. As for the study in general: Each low-cell-number fraction was prepared by means of SMART-Seq v4 Ultra Low Input. Study-wide points: Relatively few clonotypes were ones that appeared in both CD4 and CD8 compartments. The study re-detected most primary-vaccination clones after the booster (approximately 97% CD4, 88% CD8).

This clonotype was found a few times. What it binds is unknown. Trimming left V 1 base short and J 2 bases short, with 9 bases between. Germline V CDR1 and CDR2: SGHRS, YFSETQ. This CDR3 has 14 residues. By 5'RACE template switching, TCR cDNA was produced, with a universal primer site and UMIs added in the process. Each CDR3 protein gets one entry after TCRdb re-called the 5' RACE reads with MiXCR. The table includes about 400,000 distinct CDR3 sequences, around 10% detected once. This rearrangement joins TRBV5-1 to TRBJ2-5; D possibly corresponds to TRBD2 (6 bases). Material: PBMCs, obtained on the day of the first yellow fever vaccination. The clonotype originates from a man younger than 35 who received the YFV17D yellow fever vaccine. CDR3 sequence (DNA): TGCGCCAGCAGCTTGATTAGCGGTCAAGAGACCCAGTACTTC. It is translated as CASSLISGQETQYF.